This T cell receptor beta chain was retrieved from a study of Graves' ophthalmopathy and Graves' hyperthyroidism. This clonotype appeared a few times. The sequenced template was RNA, covering the TCR beta CDR3 region. Scientists carried out first-round RT-PCR using HTBI primers and then a second-round multiplex PCR. TCRdb re-called the multiplex PCR reads with MiXCR, one entry per CDR3 protein. The table records about 620,000 distinct CDR3 sequences, about 20% of them present only once. From fresh peripheral blood, approximately 10 ml in volume, the PBMCs were obtained. Material for sequencing was peripheral blood. The origin of this receptor is a woman aged 18-29 years with stable Graves' hyperthyroidism. Some clones in this sample may be carry-over from other donors' samples.

The CDR3, as DNA: TGTGCCTGGACCACAGGGGCCGGCTACACCTTC. Its translation: CAWTTGAGYTF. The chain carries TRBV30 and TRBJ1-2; 7 nucleotides agree with TRBD1. The CDR3 length is 11 residues. The germline gives CDR1 GTSNPN, CDR2 SVGIG (reference sequence). The ends lost 4 bases at V and 8 bases at J; junction bases unmatched: 4. The full variable domain, with the rest looked up from reference TRBV30 and TRBJ1-2, is SQTIHQWPATLVQPVGSPLSLECTVEGTSNPNLYWYRQAAGRGLQLLFYSVGIGQISSEVPQNLSASRPQDRQFILSSKKLLLSDSGFYLCAWTTGAGYTFGSGTRLTVV.